The clone carrying this TCR beta chain showed up just a few times. These data belong to a study of T cells after yellow fever vaccination. There are 11 residues in the CDR3. Trimming removed 11 bases at V and 0 bases at J, with 5 bases between. Using its own MiXCR run on the 5' RACE reads, TCRdb lists one record per CDR3 protein. The sample lists under 55,000 distinct CDR3 sequences, about 6.3% occurring once. Sequenced here: CD8+ T cells not binding an NS4B(214-222) dextramer, sorted from PBMCs, sampled around 45 days after the first yellow fever vaccination. The receptor's source is a man aged 18 to 30 who received the YFV17D yellow fever vaccine. J is TRBJ2-1 and V is TRBV12-3 or TRBV12-4; a weak D match, TRBD2 (5 bases). The CDR3, as DNA: TGTGCCGCGGGCTCCTACAATGAGCAGTTCTTC. Its protein is CAAGSYNEQFF.